The clone carrying this T cell receptor (beta chain) was counted between two and nine times. The antigen remains undetermined. Treatment reported: oral pan-JAK inhibitor, 5-10 mg twice daily. Lesional scalp punch biopsies and peripheral blood were collected from alopecia areata patients. CDR3 size: 16 residues. Trimming left V 0 bases short and J 2 bases short, with 14 bases between. CDR1 is LGHNT, CDR2 FRNRAP, per germline. Reverse transcription of extracted RNA yielded cDNA, which provided the sequencing template. Using immunoSEQ multiplex PCR, the repertoire was profiled, and TCRdb retains in-frame clones only, with some absent. Seen here are over 100,000 clones, around 56% observed once, and the top ten hold roughly 0.5%. This sample is part of a study of CD8+ T cells in alopecia areata. Whole-study findings and limits: Only one nonresponder was present, which leaves the link between baseline CD8+ expansion and response uncertain. Under tofacitinib, numerous expanded lesional clonotypes remained detectable in scalp and blood. Among the 100 top clones, expanded CD8+ clones, like scalp clonality, were significantly decreased by tofacitinib.

This clonotype originated in a human donor with alopecia areata. The V gene is TRBV12-5, the J gene TRBJ2-7, with a weak D call TRBD2 (6 bases). Source: CD4+ T cells sorted from blood, taken at week 4, from a patient treated with tofacitinib. The CDR3 region is CASGLVPGLGTYEQYF. The CDR3 region has the DNA TGTGCTAGTGGTTTGGTACCGGGACTGGGGACCTACGAGCAGTACTTC.